The source of this T cell receptor (beta chain) is a study of blood T cell repertoires in COVID-19. Study as a whole: Sites across the United States, Italy and Spain contributed samples from acute and convalescent COVID-19. From T cells, B-cell-depleted T cells, or PBMCs came the material, which was cDNA or gDNA.

Study processing details: For nucleated cells, counts were estimated from reference gene primer amplification. Here immunoSEQ multiplex PCR was the method, and the copy in TCRdb shows in-frame clones only, minus some. The V and J calls and clone size come from that table; D and trimming were worked out from the DNA. The data contain under 500,000 clones, 80% to 90% of them singletons. V was shortened by 10 bases and J by 3 bases, with 10 bases between the two germline ends. The CDR3 is 12 amino acids. Germline lookup yields CDR1 MNHNY and CDR2 SVGAGI (reference sequence). This rearrangement joins TRBV6-6 to TRBJ2-1; D possibly corresponds to TRBD1 (6 bases). The receptor comes from a woman younger than 45 with acute or convalescent COVID-19. The sequenced material came from peripheral blood. The CDR3 DNA reads as TGTGCCACAAGGGACATCTACAATGAGCAGTTCTTC. Amino acid sequence: CATRDIYNEQFF.